This TCR beta chain was recorded in a study of blood T cells in healthy people across ages. Study outcomes and limitations: Greater diversity and more naive CD4+ cells were seen in long-lived donors than in aged donors. Samples with more naive T cells showed higher observed beta diversity. Changes seen in expanded clonotypes were possibly confounded by donor CMV status left unknown.

Note on this clonotype: Its antigen is as yet unknown. At one of its ends the junction is not consistent with the germline gene, which may arise from a read error.

Germline V gene data show CDR1 as SGHTA and CDR2 as FQGNSA. The CDR3 loop spans 13 amino acids. Combining a sample-barcoded 5' primer with a J-beta primer mix, a second PCR ran for 7 to 11 cycles. Each cDNA molecule was tagged by a template-switch adaptor with 12 random nucleotides. TCRdb re-called the 5' RACE reads through MiXCR, storing one row per CDR3 protein. The sample consists of about 1.7 million distinct CDR3 sequences, approximately 30% of them appearing once. The sequenced material came from blood. V and J are TRBV7-2 and TRBJ1-1; D is ambiguous. The TCR sequence derives from a woman aged 25 to 39 in good health. This CDR3 reads CASSSQSHTEAFF. The CDR3 DNA is TGTGCCAGCAGCTCTCAGTCGCACACCGAAGCTTTCTTT.